These T cell receptor beta chains were read from a single sample in a study of CD8 T cells in ankylosing spondylitis. TCRdb called the 5' RACE reads again in MiXCR, with one record for every CDR3 protein. The table shows 250,000 to 400,000 distinct CDR3 sequences, with under 14% occurring only once. Source material: blood, either unsorted or a sorted T cell fraction (not recorded which). The receptors here all came from a female donor with ankylosing spondylitis or in good health (not recorded which). The CDR3 runs from the conserved cysteine through the conserved F or W. A D gene is named only where the DNA matches it firmly. Rows give clone size only sometimes, using once, few, many, or a class for an expanded clone.

15 | TRBJ2-3 | TRBD1 | - | TRBV5-1 | CASSWPGQNKDTQYF
17 | TRBJ2-6 | - | - | TRBV27 | CASSPWGQRSGANVLTF
16 | TRBJ2-7 | TRBD1 | few | TRBV5-1 | CASSLHTGTGVNEQYF
16 | TRBJ2-3 | - | - | TRBV5-1 | CASSFGAGLITDTQYF
17 | TRBJ1-2 | - | - | TRBV4-3 | CASSPVLPPALGSGYTF
13 | TRBJ2-7 | - | - | TRBV12-3/TRBV12-4 | CATAKASFYEQYF
13 | TRBJ2-5 | - | - | TRBV20-1 | CSARPPRRETQYF
17 | TRBJ2-5 | TRBD1 | many | TRBV4-3 | CASSQDSTGGLKETQYF
17 | TRBJ1-5 | - | many | TRBV15 | CATSNFPRDGSNQPQHF
12 | TRBJ2-7 | - | many | TRBV28 | CASSDTIYEQYF
14 | TRBJ1-5 | TRBD1 | many | TRBV6-1 | CASSQGQILQPQHF
15 | TRBJ1-1 | - | many | TRBV4-3 | CASSQDTPVNTEAFF
13 | TRBJ2-7 | TRBD2 | - | TRBV27 | CASSSGSRYEQYF
15 | TRBJ2-6 | - | many | TRBV27 | CASSLPGSGANVLTF
15 | TRBJ2-7 | TRBD2 | few | TRBV4-1 | CASSARLAGTYEQYF
15 | TRBJ2-3 | TRBD1 | many | TRBV7-2 | CASSFAGTEADTQYF
13 | TRBJ1-1 | - | many | TRBV5-1 | CASSSPSGTEAFF
14 | TRBJ2-1 | TRBD2 | - | TRBV20-1 | CSARGLETDNEQFF
16 | TRBJ2-1 | - | many | TRBV20-1 | CSASASSALTRPEQFF
12 | TRBJ2-7 | - | - | TRBV6-2/TRBV6-3 | CASSPQVYEQYF
15 | TRBJ1-5 | - | many | TRBV6-1 | CASQAGGNSNQPQHF
13 | TRBJ2-1 | - | many | TRBV10-3 | CAFSGGQQDEQFF
14 | TRBJ1-5 | - | few | TRBV29-1 | CSVCVGSANQPQHF
12 | TRBJ2-3 | - | many | TRBV7-9 | CASSPALDTQYF
15 | TRBJ1-1 | - | - | TRBV28 | CASSSDRLKNTEAFF
14 | TRBJ1-2 | - | - | TRBV7-2 | CASSLDRESYGYTF
12 | TRBJ2-7 | - | - | TRBV28 | CASSVILGVQYF
17 | TRBJ1-6 | - | many | TRBV7-6 | CASSSSPGRSSNSPLHF
13 | TRBJ2-1 | - | many | TRBV12-3/TRBV12-4 | CASTDSAGGEQFF
20 | TRBJ2-2 | TRBD1 | many | TRBV12-3/TRBV12-4 | CASSLALLGQGARGTGELFF
14 | TRBJ2-2 | TRBD2 | many | TRBV20-1 | CSARGERNTGELFF
16 | TRBJ2-3 | - | many | TRBV12-3/TRBV12-4 | CASSHHPDIGTDTQYF
12 | TRBJ2-7 | - | - | TRBV20-1 | CSASSDSYEQYF
13 | TRBJ1-5 | - | - | TRBV12-3/TRBV12-4 | CASSPGEAQPQHF
13 | TRBJ2-5 | - | many | TRBV7-8 | CASSLWESETQYF
14 | TRBJ2-3 | - | many | TRBV5-1 | CASSLDPLTDTQYF
16 | TRBJ1-2 | TRBD1 | many | TRBV20-1 | CSAREGRPGQGGGYTF
14 | TRBJ2-6 | - | many | TRBV12-3/TRBV12-4 | CASSLRSGANVLTF
19 | TRBJ2-1 | TRBD2 | - | TRBV11-1 | CASSPRGTSGRSSYNEQFF
12 | TRBJ2-1 | - | many | TRBV29-1 | CSVDLSTTEQFF
16 | TRBJ2-1 | - | - | TRBV11-2 | CASSLGVGSLVNEQFF
14 | TRBJ2-5 | TRBD2 | many | TRBV18 | CASSAGTSGETQYF
16 | TRBJ2-1 | TRBD2 | many | TRBV20-1 | CSARDLQRGIYNEQFF
13 | TRBJ1-2 | TRBD1 | once | TRBV20-1 | CSALQGVNYGYTF